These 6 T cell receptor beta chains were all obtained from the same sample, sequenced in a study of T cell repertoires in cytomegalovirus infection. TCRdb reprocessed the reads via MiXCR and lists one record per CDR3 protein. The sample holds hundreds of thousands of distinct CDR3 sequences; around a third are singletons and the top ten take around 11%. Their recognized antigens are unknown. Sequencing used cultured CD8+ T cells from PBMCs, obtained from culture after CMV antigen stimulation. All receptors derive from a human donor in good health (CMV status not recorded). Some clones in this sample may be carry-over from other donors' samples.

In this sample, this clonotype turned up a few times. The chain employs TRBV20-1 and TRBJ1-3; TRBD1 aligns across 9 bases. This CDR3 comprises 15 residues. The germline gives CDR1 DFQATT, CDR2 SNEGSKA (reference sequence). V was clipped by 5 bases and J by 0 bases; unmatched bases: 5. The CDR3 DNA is TGCAGTGCTTGGGGACAGGGTTCCTCTGGAAACACCATATATTTT. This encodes CSAWGQGSSGNTIYF.

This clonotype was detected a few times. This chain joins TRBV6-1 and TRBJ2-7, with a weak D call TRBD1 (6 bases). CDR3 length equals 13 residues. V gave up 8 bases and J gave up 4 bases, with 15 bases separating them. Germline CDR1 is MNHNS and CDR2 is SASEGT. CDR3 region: CASLGGPKYEQYF. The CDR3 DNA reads TGTGCCAGCCTTGGGGGCCCAAAGTACGAGCAGTACTTC.

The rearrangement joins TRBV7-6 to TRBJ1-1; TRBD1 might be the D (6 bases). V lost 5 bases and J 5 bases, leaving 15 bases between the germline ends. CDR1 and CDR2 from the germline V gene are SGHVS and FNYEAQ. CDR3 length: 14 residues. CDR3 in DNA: TGTGCCAGCAGCCAACTTAAAACAGGGACTGAAGCTTTCTTT. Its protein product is CASSQLKTGTEAFF.

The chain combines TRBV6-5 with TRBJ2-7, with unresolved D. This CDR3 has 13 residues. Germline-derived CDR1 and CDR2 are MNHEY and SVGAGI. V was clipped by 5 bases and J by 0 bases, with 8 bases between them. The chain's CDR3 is CASSPSVSYEQYF. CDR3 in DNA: TGTGCCAGCAGTCCCTCGGTCTCCTACGAGCAGTACTTC.

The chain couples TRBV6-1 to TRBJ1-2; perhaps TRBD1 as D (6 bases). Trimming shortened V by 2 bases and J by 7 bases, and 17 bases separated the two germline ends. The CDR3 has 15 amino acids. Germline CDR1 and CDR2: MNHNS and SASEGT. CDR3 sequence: CASSERAGDPRGYTF. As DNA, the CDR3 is TGTGCCAGCAGTGAAAGGGCAGGGGACCCACGTGGCTACACCTTC.

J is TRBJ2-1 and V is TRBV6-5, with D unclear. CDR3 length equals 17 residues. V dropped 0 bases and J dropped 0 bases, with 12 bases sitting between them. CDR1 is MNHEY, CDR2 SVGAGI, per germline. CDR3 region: CASSYSSLTSSYNEQFF. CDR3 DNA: TGTGCCAGCAGTTACTCGAGTCTCACGAGCTCCTACAATGAGCAGTTCTTC.